The next 12 T cell receptor beta chains were all read from a single sample in a study of shared clonotypes between healthy human individuals. The protocol was immunoSEQ multiplex PCR, while the TCRdb copy is restricted to in-frame clones and leaves out a portion. The sample holds roughly 1 million clones, about 75% seen once. Sequencing was done on a sample of memory CD4+ T cells sorted from blood. Subset defined: CD45RA-negative fraction. The source of these receptors is a man between 18 and 29 years old in good health.

Note on this clone: Other nucleotide sequences from this sample produce the same CDR3. The rearrangement links TRBV6-1 to TRBJ2-2, with a possible D match to TRBD1 (6 bases). V lost 4 bases and J 5 bases, leaving 8 bases between the germline ends. Germline V gives CDR1 MNHNS, CDR2 SASEGT. The CDR3 contains 13 residues. Written as DNA, the CDR3 is TGTGCCAGCAGTGCGAGGGGGACCGGGGAGCTGTTTTTT. As protein: CASSARGTGELFF.

The chain couples TRBV6-5 to TRBJ2-7; D may correspond to TRBD1 or TRBD2 (6 bases each). This CDR3 has 13 amino acids. The germline V gene has CDR1 MNHEY and CDR2 SVGAGI. Trimming took 10 bases from V and 4 from J, leaving 17 bases between them. The CDR3 reads CATRRGQYYEQYF. The CDR3 nucleotides read TGTGCCACCAGGAGGGGACAATATTACGAGCAGTACTTC.

This chain connects TRBV6-5 to TRBJ2-5, with 8 positions matching TRBD1. In germline, CDR1 is MNHEY, CDR2 SVGAGI. V was clipped by 6 bases and J by 2 bases; unmatched bases: 5. This CDR3 comprises 14 residues. Here the CDR3 reads CASRHWTGQETQYF. CDR3 coding DNA: TGTGCCAGCAGGCACTGGACAGGGCAAGAGACCCAGTACTTC.

The rearrangement joins TRBV18 to TRBJ1-4; perhaps TRBD1 as D (6 bases). CDR3 length equals 16 residues. Trimming took off 3 bases at V and 7 bases at J, with 18 bases between the two ends. From germline, CDR1 is KGHSH and CDR2 LQKENI. Here the CDR3 reads CASSPRPGTSGEKLFF. CDR3 nucleotide sequence: TGTGCCAGCTCACCCCGGCCCGGGACATCGGGTGAAAAACTGTTTTTT.

The rearrangement uses TRBV5-6 and TRBJ2-7; 7 positions match TRBD1. From germline, CDR1 is SGHDT and CDR2 YYEEEE. Unmatched junction bases numbered 7, after V lost 3 bases and J lost 1 base. The CDR3 extends over 15 amino acids. The CDR3 loop is CASSSLDRESYEQYF. As DNA, the CDR3 is TGTGCCAGCAGCTCCCTAGACAGGGAATCCTACGAGCAGTACTTC.

The chain has TRBV5-5 and TRBJ2-5; D is unclear. CDR3 length: 13 residues. Deletions cut 7 bases from V and 2 bases from J, with 12 bases between. Germline CDR1 and CDR2: SGHKS and YYEKEE (reference sequence). The CDR3 loop is CASQLGIQETQYF. The CDR3 DNA is TGTGCCAGCCAATTGGGCATACAAGAGACCCAGTACTTC.

The rearrangement joins TRBV2 to TRBJ2-6; perhaps TRBD2 as D (5 bases). The CDR3 covers 17 residues. The V gene's germline CDR1 is SNHLY and CDR2 FYNNEI. Trimming pared 0 bases from V and 2 bases from J, leaving 11 bases between. CDR3 sequence (DNA): TGTGCCAGCAGTGAAGCGCTTCCCGGGGCTGGGGCCAACGTCCTGACTTTC. It is translated as CASSEALPGAGANVLTF.

On this clone: The same CDR3 arises from other DNA sequences in this sample as well. This sequence joins TRBV19 and TRBJ2-7; D may be TRBD1 or TRBD2 (5 bases each). Germline V lookup: CDR1 LNHDA, CDR2 SQIVND (reference sequence). The CDR3 consists of 13 residues. Trimming removed 3 bases from V and 0 bases from J, with 6 bases in between. This chain's CDR3 is CASSIGGSYEQYF. For the CDR3, the DNA is TGTGCCAGTAGTATTGGGGGCTCCTACGAGCAGTACTTC. Together with reference TRBV19 and TRBJ2-7, the CDR3 gives the full variable domain: DGGITQSPKYLFRKEGQNVTLSCEQNLNHDAMYWYRQDPGQGLRLIYYSQIVNDFQKGDIAEGYSVSREKKESFPLTVTSAQKNPTAFYLCASSIGGSYEQYFGPGTRLTVT.

CDR3 protein: CASGRVYEQYF. CDR3 sequence (DNA): TGTGCCAGCGGTAGAGTCTACGAGCAGTACTTC. V gene TRBV25-1 combines with J gene TRBJ2-7; D is ambiguous. CDR1 is MGHDK, CDR2 SYGVNS, per germline. The CDR3 length is 11 residues. V lost 8 bases and J 3 bases, leaving 8 bases between the germline ends.

The gene calls are TRBV7-6 and TRBJ2-7, with 7 bases lining up with TRBD1. Germline V CDR1 and CDR2: SGHVS, FNYEAQ. This CDR3 has 13 amino acids. Trimming took 5 bases from V and 6 from J; bases not matched to a gene: 7. CDR3 loop: CASSAGTASEQYF. The CDR3 nucleotides read TGTGCCAGCAGCGCCGGGACAGCCTCCGAGCAGTACTTC.

The chain recombines TRBV19 with TRBJ1-1; 7 bases are a match to TRBD1. This CDR3 spans 14 amino acids. Germline values: CDR1 LNHDA, CDR2 SQIVND (reference sequence). V lost 5 bases, J lost 5 bases, and 8 bases stayed unmatched. The CDR3 spells CASSSPDRSTEAFF. The DNA for the CDR3 is TGTGCCAGTAGTTCTCCGGACAGGTCGACTGAAGCTTTCTTT.

The CDR3 DNA reads as TGTGCCACCAGCAGACAGGGGGTTAACACTGAAGCTTTCTTT. Translated: CATSRQGVNTEAFF. The V call is TRBV15, the J call TRBJ1-1, with TRBD1 matching over 7 bases. The V segment lost 2 bases and the J segment 2 bases; nucleotides outside the gene matches: 2. This CDR3 has 14 residues. Germline loops: CDR1 LNHNV, CDR2 YYDKDF (reference sequence). Full variable domain (remainder filled in from reference TRBV15 and TRBJ1-1): DAMVIQNPRYQVTQFGKPVTLSCSQTLNHNVMYWYQQKSSQAPKLLFHYYDKDFNNEADTPDNFQSRRPNTSFCFLDIRSPGLGDTAMYLCATSRQGVNTEAFFGQGTRLTVV.